Given below is one T cell receptor beta chain in context. Its binding antigen is unknown. Qualities for individual bases were not recorded, and no much larger clone is one base off. CDR1 and CDR2 are drawn from the germline V gene: MNHNS, SASEGT. From the cysteine up to the phenylalanine, the CDR3 has a length of 16 residues. Solely the CDR3 DNA is kept, with 48 bases framed from the first base. V lost 5 bases and J lost 0 bases, and the count of bases not matched to a germline gene is 9. The library was built by means of 5' RACE. Instrument used: Illumina HiSeq 2500. The second PCR ran for roughly 6 to 11 cycles and used a J-beta primer mix along with a sample-barcoded 5' primer. A unique molecular identifier was introduced onto each TCR beta cDNA molecule by a template-switch 5' adaptor carrying 12 random nucleotides. Each sample yielded at least 3 million CDR3-containing paired-end reads. The Mint cDNA synthesis kit, primed by a TRBC-specific oligonucleotide, was used to synthesize first-strand cDNA from all RNA. Following uracil-DNA glycosylase treatment, all cDNA underwent a first 18-cycle PCR with the universal primers M1SS and BC2_uni_R. In the source study's methods: Each sample was normalized by randomly selecting 1 million high-quality reads, each carrying a distinct molecular identifier. Reads with shared molecular identifiers were discarded instead of being binned into consensus sequences. CDR3 identification, clonotype clustering and error correction used MiTCR with a Q25 quality threshold and the strictest error-elimination algorithm. A nonparametric unseen species model using Euler transformation provided a lower-bound estimate of total TCR beta diversity. TCRdb reran the public reads through fastp at Q25 and MiXCR, keeping productive beta chains. Merged by CDR3 protein, the rows form single entries marked with the most common genes and DNA. These V and J calls rely on TCRdb rather than the paper's analysis. The sample includes over a million distinct CDR3 sequences, with approximately 42% observed a single time. The ten most abundant clones make up around 8% of the sample.

This sample stems from a study of blood T cells in healthy people across ages (dated by TCRdb to the mid-2010s). A note on the overall study: Template switching captured roughly one uniquely barcoded TCR beta cDNA molecule per two T cells in model experiments. The study measured age-related changes in TCR beta repertoire diversity using deep sequencing normalized with unique cDNA molecular identifiers. Four age groups were formed from the donors: young (average roughly 15 years), middle-aged (just under 40), aged (around 68) and long-lived (less than 85). To avoid experimental bias, donors of different ages were spread randomly across the sequencing lanes. The study analyzed two additional independent replicas of 1 million unique cDNA reads from the same blood draw for two donors, one aged 18 to 30 and one aged 80 or older.

The research as a whole found: As age increased, observed TCR beta diversity per million T cells dropped in a roughly linear way, and a significant reduction was already evident by age 40. Donor CMV infection status was unknown, potentially confounding age-related changes in expanded clonotypes. Compared with the aged group, the long-lived group had more naive CD4+ T cells, fewer expanded clones and increased TCR diversity, suggesting age selection. Since profiling was done on bulk unsorted PBMCs, naive and antigen-experienced compartments could not be conclusively compared. Estimates of total diversity based on one million sequenced T cells were considered lower bounds and underestimates. There was a strong correlation between observed TCR beta diversity and the percentage of naive T cells measured by flow cytometry.

Systemically healthy Caucasian individuals from Russia, some 38 in total and aged about 6 to 95 years, were included as donors. Each donor gave 8.5 to 10 milliliters of peripheral blood, collected into EDTA-treated Vacutainer tubes. Ficoll-Paque density-gradient centrifugation was used to isolate PBMCs, with at least 6.5 million per sample. Trizol reagent was used to extract total RNA from the PBMCs, yielding at least 5.5 micrograms per sample. The percentages of naive CD45RAhigh/CD27high T cells were determined by flow cytometry on a PBMC aliquot from every donor. This chain is built from TRBV6-1 and TRBJ2-7, with 8 junctional bases fitting TRBD1. The sample consisted of blood. The TCR comes from a woman younger than 30 in good health. DNA sequence: TGTGCCAGCAGTTTACCAGGGGGCACAAGCTCCTACGAGCAGTACTTC. The encoded protein is CASSLPGGTSSYEQYF.